This T cell receptor beta chain was captured in a study of tissue T cells after allogeneic stem cell transplantation. CDR3 sequences, V/J genes, frequencies and template counts came from survey-depth TCRbeta sequencing. This table comes from immunoSEQ multiplex PCR, and its TCRdb copy is limited to in-frame clones, with some not included. This table holds 700 or so clones, 78% found once. The CDR3 has 13 residues. Deletions cut 0 bases from V and 3 bases from J, with 6 bases between. Germline V CDR1 and CDR2: PRHDT, FYEKMQ (reference sequence). The TCR was taken from a female patient aged 18 to 50 with steroid-refractory graft-versus-host disease after an allogeneic stem cell transplant. Some T cells may trace back to the graft donor. The material was liver tissue, obtained at autopsy. V gene TRBV13 combines with J gene TRBJ2-7; the D gene could be TRBD1 or TRBD2 (5 bases each). The CDR3, as DNA: TGTGCCAGCAGCTTAGGGAGGGGCTACGAGCAGTACTTC. It is translated as CASSLGRGYEQYF.